Presented here are 30 T cell receptor beta chains from one specimen sequenced in a study of CD8 T cells in Susac syndrome (dated by TCRdb to about 2019). Library generation was performed with the immunoSEQ multiplex PCR assay. RNA was extracted using the RNeasy kit, and about 0.5 to 1 microgram was reverse transcribed with random hexamers. TCRdb ran its own pipeline on the public reads, namely fastp trimming at Q25 and MiXCR clone calling, and kept in-frame beta chains. Every entry covers one CDR3 protein and lists the most common genes and DNA from its rows. The sample table lists around 300,000 distinct CDR3 sequences, around 92% of them with a count of one. The top ten hold roughly 0.07% of the sample. Material for sequencing was CD4+ T cells from PBMCs. These receptors were collected from a human donor with multiple sclerosis.

The genes are TRBV2 and TRBJ1-3; D is uncertain. Germline V gives CDR1 SNHLY, CDR2 FYNNEI. The CDR3 consists of 18 residues. The V and J ends lost 6 bases and 0 bases respectively, with 21 bases between them. This CDR3 reads CASSAGGWRPNSGNTIYF. DNA of the CDR3: TGTGCCAGCAGCGCCGGTGGGTGGAGACCAAACTCTGGAAACACCATATATTTT.

Details on this clonotype: One end of the junction does not line up with germline, which may come from a read error. This chain joins TRBV20-1 and TRBJ1-1, with D possibly being TRBD1 (5 bases). Germline CDR1 and CDR2: DFQATT and SNEGSKA (reference sequence). This CDR3 region has 15 residues. CDR3 protein: CSARGFPGENIVGLF. CDR3 nucleotide sequence: TGCAGTGCTAGAGGATTCCCGGGGGAAAATATCGTTGGTCTCTTT.

The gene calls are TRBV20-1 and TRBJ1-6; 7 nucleotides align to TRBD1. The CDR3 length is 14 residues. Germline assignment: CDR1 DFQATT and CDR2 SNEGSKA (reference sequence). The CDR3 DNA reads as TGCACCGGAGGGAGCCGGGACAGCCTTAGTGTCCTCCACTTT. Its protein is CTGGSRDSLSVLHF.

The rearrangement uses TRBV23-1 and TRBJ1-5; 9 positions match TRBD1. TRBV23-1 has ORF status, its function being uncertain. CDR3 length: 16 amino acids. V shed 1 base, J shed 3 bases, and the junction held 4 bases outside the gene matches. The CDR3 bases are TGCGCCAGCAGTCAATTTGGACAGGGGTCCAATCAGCCCCAGCATTTT. Translated, it gives CASSQFGQGSNQPQHF.

The CDR3: CSAPERGGDYGYTF. DNA for the CDR3: TGCAGTGCTCCGGAACGAGGGGGGGACTATGGCTACACCTTC. V and J are TRBV20-1 and TRBJ1-2; D is possibly TRBD1 (6 bases). The length of the CDR3 is 14 residues. The ends were cut back, 5 bases at V and 3 bases at J, with 16 bases in the middle. In germline, CDR1 is DFQATT, CDR2 SNEGSKA (reference sequence).

The rearrangement joins TRBV11-2 to TRBJ2-2; 9 bases align to TRBD2. J gave up 6 bases and V 4 bases, and 9 bases lay outside the gene matches. CDR3 length: 16 amino acids. CDR1 is SGHAT and CDR2 is FQNNGV in the germline V gene. The CDR3 loop is CASSWVAGVRAGELFF. As DNA, the CDR3 is TGTGCCAGCAGCTGGGTAGCGGGAGTTCGGGCCGGGGAGCTGTTTTTT.

J is TRBJ2-7 and V is TRBV12-3 or TRBV12-4; D tentatively fits TRBD1 or TRBD2 (6 bases each). The V end was cut by 5 bases, the J end by 2 bases, with 13 bases between. The CDR3 spans 14 residues. The CDR3 protein is CASSPKGGPYEQYF. In nucleotides, the CDR3 is TGTGCCAGCAGTCCGAAGGGGGGCCCCTACGAGCAGTACTTC.

J is TRBJ2-7 and V is TRBV4-2, with TRBD2 as a possible D gene (6 bases). This CDR3 has 15 residues. The V end lost 0 bases, the J end lost 4 bases, and 13 bases lay between the germline ends. Germline CDR1 is LGHNA and CDR2 is YNFKEQ. This CDR3 reads CASSQDSGGGYEQYF. The CDR3 nucleotides are TGTGCCAGCAGCCAAGATTCTGGTGGAGGGTACGAGCAGTACTTC.

This chain uses TRBV18 with TRBJ2-5; 12 bases match TRBD1. Germline-derived CDR1 and CDR2 are KGHSH and LQKENI. The CDR3 runs to 16 residues. V lost 8 bases, J lost 4 bases, and 11 bases stayed unmatched. The CDR3 DNA is TGTGCCAGCGGCCCGGGACAGGGGGCGATCGGAGAGACCCAGTACTTC. Translated: CASGPGQGAIGETQYF.

V gene TRBV18 combines with J gene TRBJ1-6; D is undetermined. This CDR3 has 16 residues. Germline V gene data show CDR1 as KGHSH and CDR2 as LQKENI. V was pared by 3 bases and J by 9 bases, with 18 bases between. The CDR3 sequence is CASSPTDPSLGSPLHF. The CDR3 nucleotides are TGTGCCAGCTCACCGACCGACCCCTCTTTGGGTTCACCCCTCCACTTT.

The gene calls are TRBV7-2 and TRBJ2-2, with 9 positions matching TRBD1. V dropped 6 bases and J dropped 6; count of bases not matched to a gene: 2. The CDR3 spans 13 residues. Germline V gives CDR1 SGHTA, CDR2 FQGNSA. DNA of the CDR3: TGTGCCAGCAGGGACAGGGGACCCGGGGAGCTGTTTTTT. As protein: CASRDRGPGELFF.

The chain carries TRBV20-1 and TRBJ2-1, with D possibly matching TRBD1 (6 bases). V dropped 3 bases and J dropped 1 base, with 13 bases sitting between them. The CDR3 is made up of 15 amino acids. Germline values: CDR1 DFQATT, CDR2 SNEGSKA (reference sequence). The DNA for the CDR3 is TGCAGTGCTAGTAGGGGGACCTTTTCCTACAATGAGCAGTTCTTC. Its protein is CSASRGTFSYNEQFF.

In DNA, the CDR3 is TGTGCCAGCACTGAGGGGGCGCGCTACGAGCAGTACTTC. It translates to CASTEGARYEQYF. The V and J genes are TRBV7-8 and TRBJ2-7; 7 bases match TRBD1. Germline V lookup: CDR1 SGHVS, CDR2 FQNEAQ. This CDR3 spans 13 amino acids. The J segment lost 3 bases and the V segment lost 7 bases, leaving 6 bases of the junction unmatched.

This clonotype was counted between two and nine times. The rearrangement joins TRBV7-2 to TRBJ1-2, with D unclear. Germline V gene lookup returns CDR1 SGHTA and CDR2 FQGNSA. With 3 bases removed from V and 0 bases from J, the gap between germline ends came to 11 bases. This CDR3 spans 15 amino acids. CDR3 sequence: CASSLEGLANYGYTF. CDR3 nucleotide sequence: TGTGCCAGCAGCTTGGAGGGCCTAGCTAACTATGGCTACACCTTC.

The CDR3 DNA reads as TGTGCCAGCAGCCCGGACATCGACAATGAGCAGTTCTTC. Amino acids: CASSPDIDNEQFF. The chain is built from TRBV7-9 and TRBJ2-1, with D possibly being TRBD1 (5 bases). Per the germline V gene, CDR1 is SEHNR and CDR2 is FQNEAQ (reference sequence). CDR3 length equals 13 residues. Between the trimmed V and J ends, which lost 5 bases and 5 bases, there was a span of 10 bases. Combining the CDR3 with reference TRBV7-9 and TRBJ2-1 gives the whole variable domain DTGVSQNPRHKITKRGQNVTFRCDPISEHNRLYWYRQTLGQGPEFLTYFQNEAQLEKSRLLSDRFSAERPKGSFSTLEIQRTEQGDSAMYLCASSPDIDNEQFFGPGTRLTVL.

This clonotype was detected only once. The rearrangement links TRBV12-3 or TRBV12-4 to TRBJ1-2; possibly TRBD1 for D (6 bases). Trimming took 3 bases from V and 4 from J, leaving 18 bases between them. This CDR3 is 16 amino acids long. CDR3 nucleotide sequence: TGTGCCAGCAGTTTCGCAGGGGTACAGCAAGTCTATGGCTACACCTTC. It yields the protein CASSFAGVQQVYGYTF.

The gene calls are TRBV5-4 and TRBJ2-7; 7 bases align to TRBD2. Germline values: CDR1 SGHNT, CDR2 YYREEE (reference sequence). The CDR3 runs to 16 residues. V was clipped by 0 bases and J by 4 bases; unmatched bases: 10. The CDR3 DNA is TGTGCCAGCAGCTTGGAGAAGCAAGCGGGGTTGTACGAGCAGTACTTC. Amino acid sequence: CASSLEKQAGLYEQYF.

This clonotype was found once. The rearrangement uses TRBV20-1 and TRBJ1-6; D uncertain. V lost 0 bases and J 8 bases, leaving 11 bases between the germline ends. Germline values: CDR1 DFQATT, CDR2 SNEGSKA (reference sequence). This CDR3 spans 14 amino acids. CDR3 region: CSARDGYLHSPLHF. DNA of the CDR3: TGCAGTGCTAGAGACGGATACCTTCATTCACCCCTCCACTTT.

This sequence joins TRBV29-1 and TRBJ1-3, with D perhaps matching TRBD1 (6 bases). V lost 7 bases and J 4 bases, leaving 17 bases between the germline ends. This CDR3 has 14 amino acids. Per the germline V gene, CDR1 is SQVTM and CDR2 is ANQGSEA. CDR3 sequence: CSAEGVQGGNTIYF. The CDR3 DNA sequence: TGCAGCGCTGAGGGAGTCCAGGGGGGAAACACCATATATTTT.

The V call is TRBV19, the J call TRBJ1-2; D call uncertain. The CDR3 is 15 residues long. Germline CDR1 LNHDA, CDR2 SQIVND (reference sequence). V lost 0 bases and J 8 bases, leaving 16 bases between the germline ends. The CDR3 loop reads CASSIDFDPGGGYTF. The CDR3 bases are TGTGCCAGTAGTATAGATTTCGACCCCGGAGGGGGCTACACCTTC.

The gene calls are TRBV19 and TRBJ2-2, with 7 positions matching TRBD1. V gave up 6 bases and J gave up 6 bases; unmatched junction bases: 4. CDR3 length: 13 residues. CDR1 LNHDA and CDR2 SQIVND come from the germline V gene (reference sequence). The CDR3: CASSVGQAGELFF. DNA of the CDR3: TGTGCCAGTAGCGTCGGACAGGCCGGGGAGCTGTTTTTT.

V is TRBV15 and J is TRBJ1-2, with a possible D match to TRBD1 (5 bases). The CDR3 runs 13 residues. Looked up from germline, CDR1 is LNHNV and CDR2 is YYDKDF (reference sequence). V gave up 6 bases and J gave up 3 bases, with 11 bases separating them. The CDR3 loop reads CATRGGEDYGYTF. The CDR3 bases are TGTGCCACCAGAGGAGGGGAGGACTATGGCTACACCTTC. The whole variable domain, filled in from reference TRBV15 and TRBJ1-2, reads DAMVIQNPRYQVTQFGKPVTLSCSQTLNHNVMYWYQQKSSQAPKLLFHYYDKDFNNEADTPDNFQSRRPNTSFCFLDIRSPGLGDTAMYLCATRGGEDYGYTFGSGTRLTVV.

The chain employs TRBV14 and TRBJ1-1; D gene unclear. V lost 6 bases and J 7 bases, leaving 15 bases between the germline ends. The CDR3 is made up of 13 amino acids. Germline assignment: CDR1 SGHDN and CDR2 FVKESK. Written as DNA, the CDR3 is TGTGCCAGCAGTCAGGTACAGAACCTTGAAGCTTTCTTT. Amino acid sequence: CASSQVQNLEAFF. The whole variable domain, filled in from reference TRBV14 and TRBJ1-1, reads EAGVTQFPSHSVIEKGQTVTLRCDPISGHDNLYWYRRVMGKEIKFLLHFVKESKQDESGMPNNRFLAERTGGTYSTLKVQPAELEDSGVYFCASSQVQNLEAFFGQGTRLTVV.

The chain uses TRBV3-1 and TRBJ2-7; no clear D gene. Per germline, CDR1 LGHDT and CDR2 YNNKEL (reference sequence). The CDR3 totals 14 residues. Trimming left V 4 bases short and J 2 bases short, with 12 bases between. The CDR3 is CASSRIAVPYEQYF. CDR3 coding DNA: TGTGCCAGCAGCCGGATTGCAGTACCCTACGAGCAGTACTTC.

The chain couples TRBV6-5 to TRBJ1-2, with D possibly matching TRBD1 (5 bases). This CDR3 has 16 amino acids. Germline V gene data show CDR1 as MNHEY and CDR2 as SVGAGI. Between the trimmed V and J ends, which lost 4 bases and 5 bases, there was a span of 20 bases. The CDR3 DNA reads as TGTGCCAGCAGTTCCATGGATCCAGGGATAGGATATGGCTACACCTTC. It encodes CASSSMDPGIGYGYTF.

This clonotype occurred once. CDR3 DNA sequence: TGTGCCAGTAGTGTTTTTGAGGACTACGAGCAGTACTTC. Its protein product is CASSVFEDYEQYF. This chain links TRBV19 with TRBJ2-7; D is unclear. Germline V gene sequence: CDR1 LNHDA, CDR2 SQIVND (reference sequence). V lost 5 bases and J lost 3, with 11 bases in between. The CDR3 is 13 amino acids.

This clonotype occurred once. This chain connects TRBV2 to TRBJ1-1; TRBD1 might be the D (6 bases). The germline V gene has CDR1 SNHLY and CDR2 FYNNEI. Trimming removed 11 bases from V and 2 bases from J, with 12 bases in between. CDR3 size: 12 residues. The CDR3 region has the DNA TGTGCCGGTAGGACAGATAACACTGAAGCTTTCTTT. Encoded protein: CAGRTDNTEAFF.

V is TRBV12-3 or TRBV12-4 and J is TRBJ2-2, with D unclear. Between the trimmed V and J ends, which lost 0 bases and 3 bases, there was a span of 8 bases. This CDR3 is 15 amino acids long. CDR3 DNA: TGTGCCAGCAGTTTAGCGACACAGTACACCGGGGAGCTGTTTTTT. Translation: CASSLATQYTGELFF.

The CDR3 protein is CASSEGPAGPGGYTF. The CDR3 DNA reads as TGTGCCAGCAGTGAAGGCCCGGCAGGGCCCGGTGGCTACACCTTC. The chain has TRBV2 and TRBJ1-2, with D maybe TRBD1 (5 bases). In germline, CDR1 is SNHLY, CDR2 FYNNEI. The ends were cut back, 1 base at V and 7 bases at J, with 16 bases in the middle. The CDR3 has 15 amino acids.

In its sample, this clonotype was seen once. The CDR3 DNA sequence: TGTGCCAGCAGTATCGGGGGGGCTGAGGATACGCAGTATTTT. It yields the protein CASSIGGAEDTQYF. The chain joins TRBV7-3 to TRBJ2-3; 8 bases are a match to TRBD2. This CDR3 spans 14 amino acids. Losses at the gene ends were 6 bases for V and 6 bases for J; bases not matched to a gene: 8. Germline V gene data show CDR1 as SGHTA and CDR2 as FQGTGA.